A selection of T cell receptor beta chains follows, all from one sample in a study of T cell responses to AZD1222 COVID-19 vaccine. TCRdb's copy holds only in-frame clones and misses some; the assay was immunoSEQ multiplex PCR. The sample records 100,000 or so clones, over 75% being singletons. This specimen was peripheral blood, taken on day 0 of AZD1222 vaccination. These receptors all stem from an adult in good health. CDR3s include the opening cysteine and the closing phenylalanine or tryptophan. A D gene is named only where the DNA matches it firmly. The size of a clone is reported for some rows only, either as once, few or many, or as a class for expanded clones.

J	D	size	V	CDR3	DNA
TRBJ2-7	-	-	TRBV11-1	CASSQGPIGEQYF	TGTGCCAGCAGCCAGGGGCCCATTGGCGAGCAGTACTTC
TRBJ1-5	-	-	TRBV5-8	CASSFGSNQPQHF	TGTGCCAGCAGCTTCGGGAGCAATCAGCCCCAGCATTTT
TRBJ2-1	TRBD1	-	TRBV6-5	CASSLDRGKNEQFF	TGTGCCAGCAGCCTCGACAGGGGTAAAAATGAGCAGTTCTTC
TRBJ1-2	TRBD1	-	TRBV7-3	CASSSNKQGNYGYTF	TGTGCCAGCAGCTCTAACAAACAGGGGAACTATGGCTACACCTTC
TRBJ2-1	-	-	TRBV10-2	CASSDVLVEVF	TGCGCCAGCAGTGACGTTCTAGTGGAGGTCTTC
TRBJ1-2	TRBD1	-	TRBV6-1	CASSEWTGSGYTF	TGTGCCAGCAGTGAATGGACAGGGAGTGGCTACACCTTC
TRBJ1-3	-	-	TRBV11-2	CASSPGYGEGNTIYF	TGTGCCAGCAGCCCTGGGTACGGCGAAGGAAACACCATATATTTT
TRBJ2-1	TRBD2	-	TRBV7-2	CASSSSSGGAEQFF	TGTGCCAGCAGCAGCTCTAGCGGAGGGGCTGAGCAGTTCTTC
TRBJ1-1	-	-	TRBV11-3	CASSLDPTGSNTEAFF	TGTGCCAGCAGCTTAGATCCAACAGGCTCGAACACTGAAGCTTTCTTT
TRBJ2-5	TRBD2	-	TRBV28	CASSLSLAGVETQYF	TGTGCCAGCAGTTTATCGCTAGCGGGAGTTGAGACCCAGTACTTC
TRBJ2-3	-	-	TRBV28	CASRVAEGTDTQYF	TGTGCCAGCAGGGTAGCGGAAGGCACAGATACGCAGTATTTT
TRBJ1-1	-	-	TRBV4-1	CASSQELLGGNTEAFF	TGCGCCAGCAGCCAAGAGCTTCTGGGGGGGAACACTGAAGCTTTCTTT
TRBJ1-2	-	-	TRBV6-1	CASSEALTGADSPYGYTF	TGTGCCAGCAGTGAAGCGCTTACGGGAGCGGACAGCCCTTATGGCTACACCTTC
TRBJ1-4	-	-	TRBV7-2	CASSRSGAWDEKLFF	TGTGCCAGCAGCCGCTCAGGGGCGTGGGATGAAAAACTGTTTTTT
TRBJ2-2	-	-	TRBV7-2	CASSLEGVPQNTGELFF	TGTGCCAGCAGCTTAGAGGGGGTCCCACAAAACACCGGGGAGCTGTTTTTT
TRBJ1-2	-	-	TRBV11-3	CASSLAAGGGYTF	TGTGCCAGCAGCTTAGCCGCCGGGGGAGGCTACACCTTC
TRBJ1-5	-	-	TRBV15	CATSRTDVDQPQHF	TGTGCCACCAGCAGAACAGATGTGGATCAGCCCCAGCATTTT
TRBJ1-4	TRBD1	-	TRBV6-5	CASSYIGQANEKLFF	TGTGCCAGCAGTTACATCGGACAGGCCAATGAAAAACTGTTTTTT
TRBJ2-1	-	-	TRBV29-1	CSVQGTYNEQFF	TGCAGCGTGCAGGGAACATACAATGAGCAGTTCTTC
TRBJ2-5	TRBD2	once	TRBV19	CATGGLAGKETQYF	TGTGCCACTGGGGGACTAGCGGGAAAAGAGACCCAGTACTTC
TRBJ1-2	TRBD1	few	TRBV7-2	CASAGTGSSGYTF	TGTGCCTCGGCCGGGACAGGGAGTTCCGGCTACACCTTC
TRBJ1-5	-	-	TRBV23-1	CAPGDHRGNQPQHF	TGCGCCCCCGGTGACCATCGGGGTAATCAGCCCCAGCATTTT
TRBJ2-3	TRBD2	-	TRBV15	CATRRVAGPPDTQYF	TGTGCCACCAGAAGGGTAGCGGGACCCCCAGATACGCAGTATTTT
TRBJ2-5	TRBD1	-	TRBV5-4	CASSSWTGGETQYF	TGTGCCAGCAGCTCCTGGACAGGGGGGGAGACCCAGTACTTC
TRBJ1-5	TRBD1	-	TRBV2	CASNGDSSNQPQHF	TGTGCCAGCAACGGGGACAGTAGCAATCAGCCCCAGCATTTT
TRBJ2-1	-	-	TRBV11-3	CASSLGLSAYNEQFF	TGTGCCAGCAGCTTAGGACTATCCGCCTACAATGAGCAGTTCTTC
TRBJ1-2	-	-	TRBV7-2	CASSLAAADVRRYGYTF	TGTGCCAGCAGCTTAGCGGCGGCGGACGTTAGGAGATATGGCTACACCTTC
TRBJ1-1	-	-	TRBV3-1/TRBV3-2	CASSRQNTEAFF	TGTGCCAGCAGCCGACAGAACACTGAAGCTTTCTTT
TRBJ1-1	-	-	TRBV6-1	CASSELWAHTEAFF	TGTGCCAGCAGTGAACTGTGGGCGCACACTGAAGCTTTCTTT
TRBJ2-4	-	once	TRBV14	CASSQVAADLAKNIQYF	TGTGCCAGCAGCCAAGTGGCAGCCGACCTAGCCAAAAACATTCAGTACTTC
TRBJ2-7	-	-	TRBV10-3	CAISEAQAATYEQYF	TGTGCCATCAGTGAGGCGCAGGCGGCCACCTACGAGCAGTACTTC
TRBJ2-7	TRBD2	-	TRBV5-4	CASSLALVAGGRGEQYF	TGTGCCAGCAGCTTGGCTCTAGTAGCGGGGGGCCGTGGCGAGCAGTACTTC
TRBJ1-2	-	once	TRBV5-6	CASSQSRGSGYTF	TGTGCCAGCAGCCAAAGCAGGGGAAGCGGCTACACCTTC